This TCR beta chain was identified in a study of CD8 T cells in Susac syndrome. After extraction with the RNeasy kit, about 0.45 to 1 ug of the RNA was reverse transcribed using random hexamers. TCRdb called the immunoSEQ multiplex PCR reads again in MiXCR, with one record for every CDR3 protein. The sample has about 240,000 distinct CDR3 sequences, about 95% seen once. V dropped 0 bases and J dropped 6 bases, with 6 bases sitting between them. CDR1 and CDR2 from the germline V gene are LGHDT and YNNKEL (reference sequence). This CDR3 region has 13 residues. The clonotype was recovered from a human donor with Susac syndrome. V usage is TRBV3-1 and J usage is TRBJ2-1; D might be TRBD2 (6 bases). The sample consisted of CD4+ T cells from PBMCs. Here the CDR3 reads CASSQEGGNEQFF. The CDR3 DNA reads TGTGCCAGCAGCCAAGAGGGGGGCAATGAGCAGTTCTTC.